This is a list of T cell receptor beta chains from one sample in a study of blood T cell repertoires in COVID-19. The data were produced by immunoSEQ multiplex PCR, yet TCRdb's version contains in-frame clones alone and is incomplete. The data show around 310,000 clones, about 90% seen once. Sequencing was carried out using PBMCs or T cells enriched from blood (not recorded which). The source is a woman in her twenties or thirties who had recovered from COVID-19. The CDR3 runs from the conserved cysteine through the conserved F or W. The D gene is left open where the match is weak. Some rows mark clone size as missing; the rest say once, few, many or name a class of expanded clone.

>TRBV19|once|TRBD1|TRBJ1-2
TGTGCCAGTAGAGTACGACAGGGGGCGAGGACGTATGGCTACACCTTC
CASRVRQGARTYGYTF
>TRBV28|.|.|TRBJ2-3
TGTGCCAGCAGTCTCTCGGGAGCAGATACGCAGTATTTT
CASSLSGADTQYF
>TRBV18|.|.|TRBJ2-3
TGTGCCAGCTCACCGGGACATCAAGATACGCAGTATTTT
CASSPGHQDTQYF
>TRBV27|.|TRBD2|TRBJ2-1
TGTGCCAGGTATTTTTCTAGCGGCTACAATGAGCAGTTCTTC
CARYFSSGYNEQFF
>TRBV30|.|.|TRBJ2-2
TGTGCCTGGAGTGTCGGGAGCTACACCGGGGAGCTGTTTTTT
CAWSVGSYTGELFF
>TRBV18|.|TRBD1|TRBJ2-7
TGTGCCAGCTCACCCGGGACAGGCTACGAGCAGTACTTC
CASSPGTGYEQYF
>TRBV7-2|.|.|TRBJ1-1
TGTGCCAGCAGCTTAGGGGTAGCTCTACCCTTGGAAGCTTTCTTT
CASSLGVALPLEAFF
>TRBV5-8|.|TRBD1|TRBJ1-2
TGTGCCAGCAGCTGGGGGACAGTCGACTATGGCTACACCTTC
CASSWGTVDYGYTF
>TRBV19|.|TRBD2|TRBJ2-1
TGTGCCCAAAGTCAGCGGGGATCCTACAATGAGCAGTTCTTC
CAQSQRGSYNEQFF
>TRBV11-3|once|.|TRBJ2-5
TGTGCCAGCAGCCCCGGGTACCAAGAGACCCAGTACTTC
CASSPGYQETQYF
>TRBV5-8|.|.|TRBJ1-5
TGTGCCAGCAGCTTGATTGCAGTTAGCAATCAGCCCCAGCATTTT
CASSLIAVSNQPQHF
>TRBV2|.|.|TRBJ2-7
TGTGCCAGCAGGCGACGGGTACCCTACGAGCAGTACTTC
CASRRRVPYEQYF
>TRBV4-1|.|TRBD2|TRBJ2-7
TGCGCCAGCAGCCGGACAGCGGGAGGGCTCTACGAGCAGTACTTC
CASSRTAGGLYEQYF
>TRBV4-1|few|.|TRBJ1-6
TGCGCCAGCAGCCAAGATCATGCAGGGTGGAATTCACCCCTCCACTTT
CASSQDHAGWNSPLHF
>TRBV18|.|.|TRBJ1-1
TGTGCCAGCTCACCTCTACCGGGACAAAACACTGAAGCTTTCTTT
CASSPLPGQNTEAFF
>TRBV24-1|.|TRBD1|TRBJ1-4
TGTGCCACCAGTGACCTGACAGGGAATAATGAAAAACTGTTTTTT
CATSDLTGNNEKLFF
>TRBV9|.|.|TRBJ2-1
TGTGCCAGCAGCGGTACAGTTTACAATGAGCAGTTCTTC
CASSGTVYNEQFF
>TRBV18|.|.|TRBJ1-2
TGTGCCAGCTCCCCGGACCCTCCGGGGGGCTACACCTTC
CASSPDPPGGYTF
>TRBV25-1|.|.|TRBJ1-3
TGTGCCAGCAGGGAGACAGGTGCCCGCTCTGGAAACACCATATATTTT
CASRETGARSGNTIYF
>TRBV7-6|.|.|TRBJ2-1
TGTGCCAGCAGCTTTAGTGGAGGCTCCTACAATGAGCAGTTCTTC
CASSFSGGSYNEQFF
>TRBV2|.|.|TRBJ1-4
TGTGCCAGCAGTGAAGCACAGGGACCAAATGAAAAACTGTTTTTT
CASSEAQGPNEKLFF
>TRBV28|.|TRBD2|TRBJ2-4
TGTGCCAGCAGTTCCGGACTAGCGGGAGGAGCCAAAAACATTCAGTACTTC
CASSSGLAGGAKNIQYF
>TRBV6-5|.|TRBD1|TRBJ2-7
TGTGCCAGCAGTCTTACAGGGGACGAGCAGTACTTC
CASSLTGDEQYF
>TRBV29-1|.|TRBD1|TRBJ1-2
TGCAGCGCCGGCGCGGGACAGGGATTTTTCGGCTACACCTTC
CSAGAGQGFFGYTF
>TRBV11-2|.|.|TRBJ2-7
TGTGCCAGCAGCTGGGGAGCGGACTACGAGCAGTACTTC
CASSWGADYEQYF
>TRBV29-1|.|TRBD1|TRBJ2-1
TGCAGCGTTGGGACAGGGTTCGATCTCGGTGTCGTCAATGAGCAGTTCTTC
CSVGTGFDLGVVNEQFF
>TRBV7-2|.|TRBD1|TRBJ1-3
TGTGCCAGCAGCTCCGCCGGGACAGGGGCCGGAAACACCATATATTTT
CASSSAGTGAGNTIYF
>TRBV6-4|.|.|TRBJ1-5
TGTGCCAGCAGTGAAACCGGGGGTCTGGGTCAGCCCCAGCATTTT
CASSETGGLGQPQHF
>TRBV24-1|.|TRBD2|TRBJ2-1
TGTGCCACCAGTGATCAATTACGAGATAGCGGGAGTGTTGGTGAGCAGTTCTTC
CATSDQLRDSGSVGEQFF
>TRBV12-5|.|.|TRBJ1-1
TGTGCTAGTGGTTTGCCCTCCGTTCCAGGTAACACTGAAGCTTTCTTT
CASGLPSVPGNTEAFF
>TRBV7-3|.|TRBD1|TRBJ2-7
TGTGCCAGCAGCCTGAGACAGGGCGGGTACGAGCAGTACTTC
CASSLRQGGYEQYF
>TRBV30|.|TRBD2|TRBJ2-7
TGTGCCTGGAGTGTAGGGGACTATCAAGGTGACGAGCAGTACTTC
CAWSVGDYQGDEQYF